The clone carrying this T cell receptor beta chain was picked up one time. Per the authors' pipeline: Cell counts per sample came from amplifying reference gene primers. The method was immunoSEQ multiplex PCR; TCRdb's version includes in-frame clones alone and lacks a portion of them. The DNA was the basis for D and trimming; V, J and clone size are from that table. The table includes tens of thousands of clones, over 65% detected once. The sample is drawn from a study of blood T cell repertoires in COVID-19. Study-level information: The United States, Italy and Spain provided the acute and convalescent COVID-19 samples. Sources were T cells, B-cell-depleted T cells, or PBMCs; the material itself was cDNA or gDNA.

Trimming cost V 7 bases and J 4 bases, with 11 bases left between them. The CDR3 loop spans 13 amino acids. This receptor was taken from a woman aged 70-85 years with acute or convalescent COVID-19. V usage is TRBV12-3 or TRBV12-4 and J usage is TRBJ2-1, with D tentatively TRBD2 (6 bases). Sequenced sample: peripheral blood. The CDR3 DNA reads as TGTGCCAGCACGGGGGACTCTTACAATGAGCAGTTCTTC. Protein sequence: CASTGDSYNEQFF.